A single sample is the source of the 9 T cell receptor beta chains below, sequenced in a study of blood T cell repertoires in COVID-19. TCRdb's copy holds only in-frame clones and misses some; the assay was immunoSEQ multiplex PCR. The sample shows about 230,000 clones, approximately 82% of them seen only once. What was sequenced was peripheral blood. The receptors derive from a woman in her 70s with active or convalescent COVID-19.

Here the CDR3 reads CAIRWTGGVDGYTF. Written as DNA, the CDR3 is TGTGCCATCAGGTGGACAGGGGGAGTAGATGGCTACACCTTC. The V call is TRBV10-3, the J call TRBJ1-2, with 10 bases identical to TRBD1. This CDR3 is 14 amino acids long. V lost 6 bases and J lost 6; bases outside the gene matches: 7. CDR1 is ENHRY, CDR2 SYGVKD, per germline.

V gene TRBV5-5 combines with J gene TRBJ2-7; the D gene is possibly TRBD1 (6 bases). Between the trimmed V and J ends, which lost 5 bases and 7 bases, there was a span of 19 bases. CDR1 and CDR2 from the germline V gene are SGHKS and YYEKEE (reference sequence). There are 14 residues in the CDR3. The DNA for the CDR3 is TGTGCCAGCAGGTTCGGACAGTCCCCTACAGAGCAGTACTTC. Translating it yields CASRFGQSPTEQYF.

The chain employs TRBV6-5 and TRBJ1-1; 7 nucleotides match TRBD1. CDR3 length: 13 amino acids. V was pared by 8 bases and J by 11 bases, with 14 bases of the junction left unmatched. Germline values: CDR1 MNHEY, CDR2 SVGAGI. Here the CDR3 DNA reads TGTGCCAGCGCCTTGCACAGGGGAAGTGGGGCTTTCTTT. Translation: CASALHRGSGAFF.

This chain joins TRBV5-6 and TRBJ2-1, with TRBD1 as a possible D gene (5 bases). There are 15 residues in the CDR3. Germline-derived CDR1 and CDR2 are SGHDT and YYEEEE. Trimming removed 1 base at V and 2 bases at J, with 10 bases between. The CDR3 sequence is CASSLIRGPYNEQFF. CDR3 coding DNA: TGTGCCAGCAGCTTGATAAGGGGCCCCTACAATGAGCAGTTCTTC.

The gene calls are TRBV12-3 or TRBV12-4 and TRBJ1-1, with no clear D. CDR3 length: 13 amino acids. Trimming removed 6 bases at V and 5 bases at J, with 13 bases between. The CDR3 nucleotides read TGTGCCAGCAGGCATTTCGTCGGGACTGAAGCTTTCTTT. Translated: CASRHFVGTEAFF.

This chain links TRBV7-2 with TRBJ2-3; 8 bases align to TRBD2. V shed 5 bases and J 2 bases; nucleotides not matched to a gene: 9. The germline gives CDR1 SGHTA, CDR2 FQGNSA. The length of the CDR3 is 16 residues. The CDR3 reads CASSPMAGGSTDTQYF. The CDR3 nucleotides read TGTGCCAGCAGCCCGATGGCGGGAGGCTCCACAGATACGCAGTATTTT. Full variable domain (rest looked up from reference TRBV7-2 and TRBJ2-3): GAGVSQSPSNKVTEKGKDVELRCDPISGHTALYWYRQSLGQGLEFLIYFQGNSAPDKSGLPSDRFSAERTGGSVSTLTIQRTQQEDSAVYLCASSPMAGGSTDTQYFGPGTRLTVL.

This clone was picked up one time. This chain connects TRBV19 to TRBJ1-1; 10 nucleotides align to TRBD1. J gave up 4 bases and V 8 bases, and 4 bases lay outside the gene matches. CDR3 size: 13 residues. Per germline, CDR1 LNHDA and CDR2 SQIVND (reference sequence). The CDR3, as DNA: TGTGCCAGTTCAGACAGGGGGCTCACTGAAGCTTTCTTT. It yields the protein CASSDRGLTEAFF.

This chain uses TRBV4-3 with TRBJ2-7; 8 bases fit TRBD2. Trimming cost V 1 base and J 4 bases; bases outside gene matches: 0. The germline CDR1 and CDR2 sequences are LGHNA and YSLEER. This CDR3 has 13 residues. In nucleotides, the CDR3 is TGCGCCAGCAGCCAAGGCGGGGGGTACGAGCAGTACTTC. Translation: CASSQGGGYEQYF.

CDR3 in amino acids: CASRAGGAGGQETQYF. CDR3 bases: TGTGCCAGCAGGGCCGGAGGAGCGGGAGGCCAAGAGACCCAGTACTTC. This chain connects TRBV3-1 (or the pseudogene TRBV3-2) to TRBJ2-5, with 9 bases identical to TRBD2. In germline, CDR1 is LGHDT, CDR2 YNNKEL (reference sequence). The length of the CDR3 is 16 residues. The V gene end was trimmed by 6 bases and the J gene end by 1 base; junction bases not matched to a gene: 9.